This TCR beta chain was captured by sequencing in a study of blood T cells in healthy people across ages (dated by TCRdb to the mid-2010s). In terms of the full investigation: Template switching captured roughly one uniquely barcoded TCR beta cDNA molecule per two T cells in model experiments. Age-related changes in TCR beta repertoire diversity were measured in the study by deep sequencing normalized with unique cDNA molecular identifiers. The donors were split into four age groups: young (average around 15 years), middle-aged (roughly 42), aged (more than 55) and long-lived (under 85). To avoid experimental bias, donors of different ages were distributed randomly across sequencing lanes. The study analyzed two additional independent replicas of 1 million unique cDNA reads from the same blood draw for two donors, one aged 18 to 29 and one aged 80 or older. Broad study findings and their caveats: Observed TCR beta diversity correlated strongly with the percentage of naive T cells measured by flow cytometry. Bulk unsorted PBMC profiling prevented conclusive comparison of naive and antigen-experienced compartments. Total diversity estimates from one million sequenced T cells were considered lower bounds and underestimates. Donor CMV infection status was unknown, potentially confounding age-related changes in expanded clonotypes. Compared with the aged group, more naive CD4+ T cells, fewer expanded clones and increased TCR diversity were shown by the long-lived group, suggesting age selection. Observed TCR beta diversity per million T cells fell roughly linearly with age, and a significant reduction was already apparent by age approximately 40.

Of note for this clonotype: Its antigen is still unknown. Base quality data are lacking; no much larger clone is found one base away.

Donors were 40 or so systemically healthy Caucasian individuals from Russia aged 6 to 90 years. About 10 milliliters of peripheral blood were drawn from each donor into EDTA-treated Vacutainer tubes. PBMCs were isolated by Ficoll-Paque density-gradient centrifugation, with at least 7 million obtained per sample. Total RNA was extracted from PBMCs with Trizol reagent, with at least 6 micrograms obtained per sample. Naive CD45RAhigh/CD27high T cell percentages were measured by flow cytometry on a PBMC aliquot from every donor. Libraries were prepared through 5' RACE. For sequencing, an Illumina HiSeq 2500 was employed. The second PCR ran for about 7 to 11 cycles and used a J-beta primer mix along with a sample-barcoded 5' primer. Each TCR beta cDNA molecule received a unique molecular identifier from a template-switch 5' adaptor carrying 12 random nucleotides. Each sample yielded at least 2.5 million CDR3-containing paired-end reads. First-strand cDNA was synthesized from all RNA with the Mint cDNA synthesis kit, primed by a TRBC-specific oligonucleotide. All cDNA was treated with uracil-DNA glycosylase and then went through a first 18-cycle PCR with the universal primers M1SS and BC2_uni_R. The published analysis was carried out like this. For normalization, 1 million high-quality reads, each with a distinct molecular identifier, were randomly selected from each sample. Instead of being binned into consensus sequences, reads with shared molecular identifiers were discarded. MiTCR, run with a Q25 quality threshold and the strictest error-elimination algorithm, handled CDR3 identification, clonotype clustering and error correction. A nonparametric unseen species model with Euler transformation was used to estimate a lower bound on total TCR beta diversity. TCRdb redid the processing of the public reads, applying fastp at Q25 and MiXCR, and retained in-frame beta chains. CDR3 protein sequences are deduplicated, and each keeps its most common genes and DNA. TCRdb's processing, not the authors', yielded these V and J calls. Recorded for this sample are some 1.5 million distinct CDR3 sequences; about 45% of them occurred a single time. Clones ranked in the top ten supply more than 4% of the sample.

CDR1 and CDR2 are drawn from the germline V gene (reference sequence): PRHDT, FYEKMQ. The CDR3, cysteine through phenylalanine, is 17 amino acids long. This entry keeps only the CDR3 DNA: 51 bases, framed from base 1. Deletion took 5 bases off V and 4 bases off J, with a span of 23 bases between the germline ends. This receptor was obtained from a young woman in good health. The sequenced sample was blood. The V and J genes are TRBV13 and TRBJ1-1, with no reliable assignment of the D segment. The CDR3 has the sequence CASSPLADLSLSTEAFF. The DNA sequence is as follows: TGTGCCAGCAGCCCACTTGCGGACCTTTCTTTGAGCACTGAAGCTTTCTTT. Supplemented by the reference TRBV13 and TRBJ1-1 proteins around the CDR3, the complete variable domain is AAGVIQSPRHLIKEKRETATLKCYPIPRHDTVYWYQQGPGQDPQFLISFYEKMQSDKGSIPDRFSAQQFSDYHSELNMSSLELGDSALYFCASSPLADLSLSTEAFFGQGTRLTVV.